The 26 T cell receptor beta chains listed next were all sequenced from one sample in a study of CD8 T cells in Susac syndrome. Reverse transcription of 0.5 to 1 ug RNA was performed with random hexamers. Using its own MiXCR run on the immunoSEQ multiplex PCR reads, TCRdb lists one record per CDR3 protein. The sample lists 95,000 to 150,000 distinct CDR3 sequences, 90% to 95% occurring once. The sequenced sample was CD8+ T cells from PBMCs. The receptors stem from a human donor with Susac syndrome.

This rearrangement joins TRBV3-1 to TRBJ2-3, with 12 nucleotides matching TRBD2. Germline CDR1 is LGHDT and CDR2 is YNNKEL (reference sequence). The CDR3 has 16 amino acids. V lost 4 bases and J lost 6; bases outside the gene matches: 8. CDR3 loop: CASSRARLAGEDTQYF. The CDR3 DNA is TGTGCCAGCAGCCGGGCGAGACTAGCGGGGGAGGATACGCAGTATTTT.

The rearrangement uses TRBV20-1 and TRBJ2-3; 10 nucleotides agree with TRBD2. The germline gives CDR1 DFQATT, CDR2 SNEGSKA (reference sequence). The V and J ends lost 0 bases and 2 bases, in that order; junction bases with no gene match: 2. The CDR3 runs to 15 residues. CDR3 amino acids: CSARELAGNTDTQYF. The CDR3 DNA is TGCAGTGCTAGAGAACTAGCGGGGAACACAGATACGCAGTATTTT.

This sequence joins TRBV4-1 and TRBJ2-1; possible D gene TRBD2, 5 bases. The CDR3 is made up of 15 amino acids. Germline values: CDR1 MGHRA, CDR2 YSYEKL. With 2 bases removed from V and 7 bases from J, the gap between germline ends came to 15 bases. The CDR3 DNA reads TGCGCCAGCAGCCAACCCTGGGATTCGGGGAATGAGCAGTTCTTC. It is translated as CASSQPWDSGNEQFF.

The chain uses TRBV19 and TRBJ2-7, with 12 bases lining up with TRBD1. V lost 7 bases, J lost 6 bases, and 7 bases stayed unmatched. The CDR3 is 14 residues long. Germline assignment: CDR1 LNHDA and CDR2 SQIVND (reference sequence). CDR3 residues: CASKPGQGASEQYF. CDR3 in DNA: TGTGCCAGTAAGCCGGGACAGGGGGCTTCCGAGCAGTACTTC.

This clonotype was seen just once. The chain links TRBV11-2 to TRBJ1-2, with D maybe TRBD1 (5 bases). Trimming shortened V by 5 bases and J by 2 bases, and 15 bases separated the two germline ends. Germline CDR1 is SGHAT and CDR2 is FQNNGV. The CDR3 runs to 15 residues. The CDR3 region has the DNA TGTGCCAGCAGCATGGGGGGGGAACTAAACTATGGCTACACCTTC. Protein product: CASSMGGELNYGYTF.

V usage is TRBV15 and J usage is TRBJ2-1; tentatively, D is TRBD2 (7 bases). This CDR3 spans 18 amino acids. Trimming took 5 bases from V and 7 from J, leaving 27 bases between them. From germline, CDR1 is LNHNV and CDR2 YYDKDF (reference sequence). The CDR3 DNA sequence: TGTGCCACCAGCCCCCGGGGAGGGGGGGGCCTTGGGGGGAATGAGCAGTTCTTC. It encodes CATSPRGGGGLGGNEQFF.

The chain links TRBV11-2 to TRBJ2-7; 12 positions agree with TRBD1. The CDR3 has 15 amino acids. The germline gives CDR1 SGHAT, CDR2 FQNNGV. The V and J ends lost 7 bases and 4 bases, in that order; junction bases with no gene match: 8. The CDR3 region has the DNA TGTGCCAGCATCAACCGGGACAGGGGGCGGTACGAGCAGTACTTC. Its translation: CASINRDRGRYEQYF.

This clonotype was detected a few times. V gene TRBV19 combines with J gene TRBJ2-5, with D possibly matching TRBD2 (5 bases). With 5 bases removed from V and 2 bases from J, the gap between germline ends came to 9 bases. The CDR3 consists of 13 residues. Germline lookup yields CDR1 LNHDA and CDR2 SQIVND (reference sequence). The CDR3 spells CASSPGVQETQYF. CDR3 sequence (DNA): TGTGCCAGTAGTCCCGGGGTGCAAGAGACCCAGTACTTC.

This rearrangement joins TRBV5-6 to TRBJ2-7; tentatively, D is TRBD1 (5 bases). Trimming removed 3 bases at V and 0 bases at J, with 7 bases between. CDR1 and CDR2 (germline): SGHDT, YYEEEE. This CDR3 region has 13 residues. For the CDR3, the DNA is TGTGCCAGCAGCTGGGGCACCTCCTACGAGCAGTACTTC. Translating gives CASSWGTSYEQYF.

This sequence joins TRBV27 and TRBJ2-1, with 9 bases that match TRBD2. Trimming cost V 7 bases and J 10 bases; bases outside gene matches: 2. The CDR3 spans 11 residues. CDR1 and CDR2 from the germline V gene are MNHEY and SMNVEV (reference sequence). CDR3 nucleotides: TGTGCCAGCATTCTAGCGGGGGAGCAGTTCTTC. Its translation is CASILAGEQFF.

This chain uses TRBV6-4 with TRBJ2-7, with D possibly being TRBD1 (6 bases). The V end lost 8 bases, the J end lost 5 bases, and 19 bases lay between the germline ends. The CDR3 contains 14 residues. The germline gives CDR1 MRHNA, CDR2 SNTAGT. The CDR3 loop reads CASGRRDTGHEQYF. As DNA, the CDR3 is TGTGCCAGCGGCCGCCGGGACACCGGACACGAGCAGTACTTC.

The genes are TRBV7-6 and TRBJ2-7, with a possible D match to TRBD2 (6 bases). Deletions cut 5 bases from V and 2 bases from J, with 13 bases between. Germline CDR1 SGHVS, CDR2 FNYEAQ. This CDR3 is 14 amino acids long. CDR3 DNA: TGTGCCAGCAGCCCCGGGACTGAGACCTACGAGCAGTACTTC. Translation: CASSPGTETYEQYF.

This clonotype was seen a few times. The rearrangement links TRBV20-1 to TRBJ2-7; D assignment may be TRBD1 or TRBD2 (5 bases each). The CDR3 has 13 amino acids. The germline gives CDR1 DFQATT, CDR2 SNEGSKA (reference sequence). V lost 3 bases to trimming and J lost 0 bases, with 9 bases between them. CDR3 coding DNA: TGCAGTGCTAGGGGGACGGACTCCTACGAGCAGTACTTC. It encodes CSARGTDSYEQYF.

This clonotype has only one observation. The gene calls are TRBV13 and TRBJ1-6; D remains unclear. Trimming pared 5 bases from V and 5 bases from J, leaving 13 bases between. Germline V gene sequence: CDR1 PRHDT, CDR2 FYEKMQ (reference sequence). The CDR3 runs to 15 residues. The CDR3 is CASSAITGNNSPLHF. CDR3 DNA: TGTGCCAGCAGCGCAATCACGGGGAATAATTCACCCCTCCACTTT.

The CDR3 DNA reads as TGTGCCAGCAGTTACTCAGATGAAACCTACGAGCAGTACTTC. Protein: CASSYSDETYEQYF. The J gene is TRBJ2-7, the V gene TRBV6-5; no definite D call. V lost 0 bases and J 2 bases, leaving 8 bases between the germline ends. This CDR3 has 14 residues. Germline loops: CDR1 MNHEY, CDR2 SVGAGI.

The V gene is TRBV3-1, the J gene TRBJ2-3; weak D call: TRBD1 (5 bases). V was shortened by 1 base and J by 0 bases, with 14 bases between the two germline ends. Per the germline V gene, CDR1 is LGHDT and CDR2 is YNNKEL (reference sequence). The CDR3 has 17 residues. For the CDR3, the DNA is TGTGCCAGCAGCCAAGCTGGTTTGGGGCCTAGCACAGATACGCAGTATTTT. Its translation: CASSQAGLGPSTDTQYF.

CDR3 bases: TGTGCCAGCAGCTTGGAAGGGGTTGGGGCCAACGTCCTGACTTTC. This codes for CASSLEGVGANVLTF. V usage is TRBV5-4 and J usage is TRBJ2-6, with D perhaps TRBD1 (5 bases). This CDR3 spans 15 amino acids. Per the germline V gene, CDR1 is SGHNT and CDR2 is YYREEE (reference sequence). Trimming removed 0 bases from V and 3 bases from J, with 7 bases in between.

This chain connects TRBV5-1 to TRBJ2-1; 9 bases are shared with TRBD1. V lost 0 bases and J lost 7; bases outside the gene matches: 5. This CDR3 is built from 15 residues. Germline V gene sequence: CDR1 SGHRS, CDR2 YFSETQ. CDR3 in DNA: TGCGCCAGCAGCTTGGAAGGGACAGGGACAAATGAGCAGTTCTTC. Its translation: CASSLEGTGTNEQFF.

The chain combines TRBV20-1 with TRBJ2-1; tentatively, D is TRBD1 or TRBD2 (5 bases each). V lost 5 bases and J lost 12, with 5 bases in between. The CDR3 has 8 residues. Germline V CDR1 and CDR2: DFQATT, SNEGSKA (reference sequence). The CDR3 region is CSAGGQFF. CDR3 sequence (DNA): TGCAGTGCTGGGGGGCAGTTCTTC.

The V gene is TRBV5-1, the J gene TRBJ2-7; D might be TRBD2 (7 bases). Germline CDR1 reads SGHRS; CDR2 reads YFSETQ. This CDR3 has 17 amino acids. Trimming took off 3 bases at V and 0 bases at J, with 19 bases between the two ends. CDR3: CASSSAGAGRSSYEQYF. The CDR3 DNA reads TGCGCCAGCAGCTCTGCGGGGGCTGGGAGGAGCTCCTACGAGCAGTACTTC.

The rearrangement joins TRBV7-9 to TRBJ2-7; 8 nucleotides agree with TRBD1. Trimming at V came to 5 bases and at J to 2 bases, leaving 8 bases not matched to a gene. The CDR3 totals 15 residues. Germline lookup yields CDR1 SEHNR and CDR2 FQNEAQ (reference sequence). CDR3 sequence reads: CASSLHQGATYEQYF. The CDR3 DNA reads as TGTGCCAGCAGCCTTCATCAGGGGGCAACCTACGAGCAGTACTTC. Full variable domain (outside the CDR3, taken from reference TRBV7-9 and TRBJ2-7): DTGVSQNPRHKITKRGQNVTFRCDPISEHNRLYWYRQTLGQGPEFLTYFQNEAQLEKSRLLSDRFSAERPKGSFSTLEIQRTEQGDSAMYLCASSLHQGATYEQYFGPGTRLTVT.

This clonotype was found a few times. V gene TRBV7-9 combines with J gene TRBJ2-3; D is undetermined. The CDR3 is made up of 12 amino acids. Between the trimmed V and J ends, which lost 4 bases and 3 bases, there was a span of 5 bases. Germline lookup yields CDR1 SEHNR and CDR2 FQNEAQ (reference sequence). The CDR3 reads CASSSLTDTQYF. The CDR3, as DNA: TGTGCCAGCAGCTCTTTGACAGATACGCAGTATTTT.

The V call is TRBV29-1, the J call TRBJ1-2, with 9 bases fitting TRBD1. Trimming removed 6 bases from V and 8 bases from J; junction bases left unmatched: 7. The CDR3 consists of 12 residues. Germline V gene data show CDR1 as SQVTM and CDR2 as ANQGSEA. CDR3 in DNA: TGCAGCGTGCCGGGACAGGGAGGCGGCTACACCTTC. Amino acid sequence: CSVPGQGGGYTF.

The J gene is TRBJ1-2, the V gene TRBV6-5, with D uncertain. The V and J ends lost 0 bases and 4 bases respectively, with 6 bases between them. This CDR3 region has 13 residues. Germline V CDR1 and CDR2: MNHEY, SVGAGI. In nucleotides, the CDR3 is TGTGCCAGCAGTTACTCGCCGAGCTATGGCTACACCTTC. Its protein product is CASSYSPSYGYTF.

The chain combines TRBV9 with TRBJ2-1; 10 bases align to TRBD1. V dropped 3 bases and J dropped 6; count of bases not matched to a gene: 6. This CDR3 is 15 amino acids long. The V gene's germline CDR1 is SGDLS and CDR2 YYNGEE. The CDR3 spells CASSARDRGGNEQFF. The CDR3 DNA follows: TGTGCCAGCAGCGCGAGGGACAGGGGAGGCAATGAGCAGTTCTTC.

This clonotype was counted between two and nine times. The DNA for the CDR3 is TGTGCCAGCAGCTTGGGGGGGTCCATGAACACTGAAGCTTTCTTT. This gives the protein CASSLGGSMNTEAFF. The chain employs TRBV7-3 and TRBJ1-1, with D tentatively TRBD1 (5 bases). V was clipped by 3 bases and J by 0 bases, with 11 bases between them. The CDR3 has 15 residues. The germline V gene has CDR1 SGHTA and CDR2 FQGTGA.